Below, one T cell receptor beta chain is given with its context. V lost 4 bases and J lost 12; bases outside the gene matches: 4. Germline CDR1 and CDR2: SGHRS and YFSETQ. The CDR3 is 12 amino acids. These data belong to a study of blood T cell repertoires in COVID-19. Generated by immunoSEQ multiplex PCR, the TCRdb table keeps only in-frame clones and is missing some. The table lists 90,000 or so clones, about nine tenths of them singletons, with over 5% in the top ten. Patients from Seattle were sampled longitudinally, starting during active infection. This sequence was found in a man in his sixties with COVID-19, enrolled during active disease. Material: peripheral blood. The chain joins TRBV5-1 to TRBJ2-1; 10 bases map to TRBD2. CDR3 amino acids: CASSDGTSAQFF. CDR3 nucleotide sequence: TGCGCCAGCAGCGACGGGACTAGCGCGCAGTTCTTC.